Following are 32 T cell receptor beta chains from one sample sequenced in a study of blood T cell repertoires in COVID-19. Clones were read by immunoSEQ multiplex PCR, and TCRdb kept only the in-frame ones, dropping some. The table includes about 170,000 clones, 83% detected once. The sample taken for sequencing was peripheral blood. These receptor sequences come from a woman over 75 with acute or convalescent COVID-19.

This clone was counted only a few times. The chain uses TRBV7-3 and TRBJ1-2, with 7 bases matching TRBD1. In germline, CDR1 is SGHTA, CDR2 FQGTGA. The CDR3 is 19 residues long. Trimming took 6 bases from V and 0 from J; bases not matched to a gene: 19. CDR3 protein: CASSLSTGTLEVANYGYTF. The DNA of the CDR3 is TGTGCCAGCAGTCTTTCGACAGGGACTTTAGAAGTGGCTAACTATGGCTACACCTTC.

The chain recombines TRBV28 with TRBJ1-5, with 7 nucleotides matching TRBD1. The CDR3 length is 17 residues. The junction had 10 bases not matched to a gene; V was cut back by 5 bases and J by 0 bases. The germline V gene has CDR1 MDHEN and CDR2 SYDVKM. For the CDR3, the DNA is TGTGCCAGCAGTCGTACAGGGGCGCCATATAGCAATCAGCCCCAGCATTTT. Its translation: CASSRTGAPYSNQPQHF.

The rearrangement links TRBV7-8 to TRBJ2-1; 13 bases align to TRBD2. With V trimmed by 6 bases and J by 2 bases, 10 bases remained unmatched. From germline, CDR1 is SGHVS and CDR2 FQNEAQ. The CDR3 loop spans 18 amino acids. The CDR3 loop reads CASRGLAGAGGPYNEQFF. CDR3 bases: TGTGCCAGCAGAGGACTAGCGGGAGCAGGCGGCCCCTACAATGAGCAGTTCTTC.

The chain recombines TRBV2 with TRBJ2-4, with 7 bases that match TRBD1. The CDR3 is made up of 15 amino acids. Germline CDR1 and CDR2: SNHLY and FYNNEI. J gave up 0 bases and V 6 bases, and 5 bases lay outside the gene matches. Here the CDR3 DNA reads TGTGCCAGCAGACAGGGGTCCATAGCCAAAAACATTCAGTACTTC. Translated: CASRQGSIAKNIQYF.

This clone was counted ten times or more. The chain couples TRBV28 to TRBJ2-1; possibly TRBD2 for D (6 bases). V was clipped by 7 bases and J by 0 bases, with 28 bases between them. The germline V gene encodes CDR1 MDHEN and CDR2 SYDVKM. The CDR3 has 20 amino acids. CDR3 DNA: TGTGCCAGCACCAATGGGTGGGGGTTAGGAGGGATAAGCTCCTACAATGAGCAGTTCTTC. Its translation is CASTNGWGLGGISSYNEQFF.

The chain uses TRBV30 and TRBJ1-1; TRBD1 might be the D (5 bases). This CDR3 region has 14 residues. The V gene's germline CDR1 is GTSNPN and CDR2 SVGIG (reference sequence). V was trimmed by 0 bases and J by 3 bases, leaving 11 bases between them. CDR3 residues: CAWSVTQGYTEAFF. CDR3 DNA: TGTGCCTGGAGTGTTACGCAGGGATACACTGAAGCTTTCTTT. Full variable domain (missing parts from reference TRBV30 and TRBJ1-1): SQTIHQWPATLVQPVGSPLSLECTVEGTSNPNLYWYRQAAGRGLQLLFYSVGIGQISSEVPQNLSASRPQDRQFILSSKKLLLSDSGFYLCAWSVTQGYTEAFFGQGTRLTVV.

For the CDR3, the DNA is TGTGCCTGGAGTGTAGGCCTAGAGCGGGCAGATACGCAGTATTTT. Amino acids: CAWSVGLERADTQYF. The V and J genes are TRBV30 and TRBJ2-3; D is possibly TRBD2 (6 bases). V was cut by 0 bases and J by 4 bases, with 14 bases left in between. Germline CDR1 is GTSNPN and CDR2 is SVGIG (reference sequence). There are 15 residues in the CDR3.

This rearrangement joins TRBV27 to TRBJ2-2; D is perhaps TRBD1 (5 bases). This CDR3 comprises 13 residues. The V gene's germline CDR1 is MNHEY and CDR2 SMNVEV (reference sequence). The V and J ends lost 6 bases and 7 bases respectively, with 12 bases between them. The CDR3 sequence is CASRVRGNGELFF. The DNA of the CDR3 is TGTGCCAGCAGAGTAAGGGGTAACGGGGAGCTGTTTTTT.

The V call is TRBV28, the J call TRBJ1-5; D remains ambiguous. Trimming took off 7 bases at V and 4 bases at J, with 5 bases between the two ends. This CDR3 is built from 11 residues. CDR1 is MDHEN and CDR2 is SYDVKM in the germline V gene. The CDR3 sequence is CASNRNQPQHF. The DNA for the CDR3 is TGTGCCAGCAATCGGAATCAGCCCCAGCATTTT.

This clone has ten or more counts. CDR3 amino acids: CASSLHPGQGFF. DNA for the CDR3: TGTGCCAGCAGCCTCCATCCGGGACAGGGCTTTTTT. The chain joins TRBV12-3 or TRBV12-4 to TRBJ2-2; 9 bases line up with TRBD1. The CDR3 is made up of 12 amino acids. V shed 6 bases and J 17 bases; nucleotides not matched to a gene: 10.

V and J are TRBV19 and TRBJ2-5; tentative D call: TRBD2 (6 bases). Looked up from germline, CDR1 is LNHDA and CDR2 is SQIVND (reference sequence). The CDR3 has 14 residues. V was cut by 10 bases and J by 4 bases, with 19 bases left in between. The CDR3 here is CATGVGGRGETQYF. CDR3 DNA sequence: TGTGCCACCGGCGTGGGGGGTCGAGGAGAGACCCAGTACTTC.

The rearrangement uses TRBV2 and TRBJ1-6; TRBD1 matches 7 bases. With 0 bases clipped from V and 6 bases from J, the junction kept 5 bases outside the gene matches. The CDR3 extends over 16 amino acids. CDR1 SNHLY and CDR2 FYNNEI come from the germline V gene. The CDR3 region has the DNA TGTGCCAGCAGTGAAGCCCGGACAGGAGCTAATTCACCCCTCCACTTT. Residues: CASSEARTGANSPLHF.

For the CDR3, the DNA is TGTGCCAGCAGCCAACATAGCACCGGGGAGCTGTTTTTT. Its translation is CASSQHSTGELFF. This chain uses TRBV3-1 (or the pseudogene TRBV3-2) with TRBJ2-2; unclear D gene. Germline CDR1 reads LGHDT; CDR2 reads YNNKEL (reference sequence). The CDR3 contains 13 residues. The ends were cut back, 2 bases at V and 4 bases at J, with 5 bases in the middle.

The V and J genes are TRBV2 and TRBJ2-2; 10 bases agree with TRBD1. V dropped 5 bases and J dropped 5; count of bases not matched to a gene: 5. The CDR3 contains 15 residues. Germline V lookup: CDR1 SNHLY, CDR2 FYNNEI. CDR3 nucleotide sequence: TGTGCCAGCAGTCGGGACAGGGGAGGGACCGGGGAGCTGTTTTTT. The encoded protein is CASSRDRGGTGELFF.

The chain has TRBV7-9 and TRBJ2-5; TRBD1 agrees at 9 bases. This CDR3 region has 14 residues. In germline, CDR1 is SEHNR, CDR2 FQNEAQ (reference sequence). V shed 5 bases, J shed 2 bases, and the junction held 3 bases outside the gene matches. The CDR3 nucleotides read TGTGCCAGCAGCCCGGGACAGGGTCAAGAGACCCAGTACTTC. Its protein is CASSPGQGQETQYF.

The chain links TRBV11-1 to TRBJ2-5; 9 bases are shared with TRBD1. The CDR3 spans 14 residues. V gave up 5 bases and J gave up 4 bases; unmatched junction bases: 5. Per the germline V gene, CDR1 is SGHAT and CDR2 is FQDESV (reference sequence). The CDR3 nucleotides are TGTGCCAGCAGCCATACAGGGGGCGCAGAGACCCAGTACTTC. It is translated as CASSHTGGAETQYF.

The chain carries TRBV6-2 or TRBV6-3 and TRBJ2-2, with D maybe TRBD1 (5 bases). The CDR3 is made up of 14 amino acids. Germline V gene sequence: CDR1 MNHEY, CDR2 SVGEGT. Trimming shortened V by 4 bases and J by 7 bases, and 13 bases separated the two germline ends. In DNA, the CDR3 is TGTGCCAGCAGTTTGACAGTACGATTCGGGGAGCTGTTTTTT. This translates into CASSLTVRFGELFF.

V usage is TRBV30 and J usage is TRBJ2-7; 9 positions match TRBD1. Trimming cost V 5 bases and J 2 bases; bases outside gene matches: 4. Germline V CDR1 and CDR2: GTSNPN, SVGIG (reference sequence). This CDR3 has 13 amino acids. The CDR3 loop is CAWGDRATYEQYF. The CDR3 DNA reads TGTGCCTGGGGGGACAGGGCAACCTACGAGCAGTACTTC.

This chain joins TRBV19 and TRBJ1-6, with D uncertain. From germline, CDR1 is LNHDA and CDR2 SQIVND (reference sequence). The CDR3 spans 16 residues. V lost 6 bases and J 0 bases, leaving 12 bases between the germline ends. CDR3 bases: TGTGCCAGTAGACAGACACCGAGCTCCTATAATTCACCCCTCCACTTT. Its translation is CASRQTPSSYNSPLHF. Drawing the rest from reference TRBV19 and TRBJ1-6, the complete variable domain is DGGITQSPKYLFRKEGQNVTLSCEQNLNHDAMYWYRQDPGQGLRLIYYSQIVNDFQKGDIAEGYSVSREKKESFPLTVTSAQKNPTAFYLCASRQTPSSYNSPLHFGNGTRLTVT.

V is TRBV11-2 and J is TRBJ2-2; a possible D gene is TRBD1 (7 bases). Trimming left V 1 base short and J 0 bases short, with 15 bases between. The CDR3 consists of 18 residues. Germline V CDR1 and CDR2: SGHAT, FQNNGV. CDR3 sequence (DNA): TGTGCCAGCAGCTTAGGGTGGGGGGACAGAACGAACACCGGGGAGCTGTTTTTT. It encodes CASSLGWGDRTNTGELFF.

V is TRBV25-1 and J is TRBJ2-5; D might be TRBD1 (6 bases). This CDR3 is built from 16 residues. The V gene's germline CDR1 is MGHDK and CDR2 SYGVNS. V was pared by 4 bases and J by 1 base, with 16 bases between. CDR3 sequence: CASSGNTGKAQETQYF. As DNA, the CDR3 is TGTGCCAGCAGTGGAAATACAGGGAAGGCCCAAGAGACCCAGTACTTC.

The rearrangement links TRBV7-9 to TRBJ1-2; D gene ambiguous. Trimming removed 3 bases at V and 4 bases at J, with 12 bases between. Looked up from germline, CDR1 is SEHNR and CDR2 is FQNEAQ (reference sequence). The CDR3 is made up of 14 amino acids. Here the CDR3 DNA reads TGTGCCAGCAGCTTTCAGGAAGGCTCCTATGGCTACACCTTC. Translated, it gives CASSFQEGSYGYTF.

Points on this clone: Other DNA sequences in this specimen translate into the identical CDR3. The chain employs TRBV12-3 or TRBV12-4 and TRBJ2-5; D is unclear. V was clipped by 5 bases and J by 4 bases, with 5 bases between them. This CDR3 has 11 amino acids. The CDR3 protein is CASSPGETQYF. The CDR3 region has the DNA TGTGCCAGCAGTCCAGGAGAGACCCAGTACTTC.

The CDR3 is CASSVGVGVSYEQYF. The CDR3 DNA reads as TGTGCCAGCAGCGTAGGCGTAGGGGTCTCCTACGAGCAGTACTTC. The V and J genes are TRBV9 and TRBJ2-7, with a tentative D call TRBD1 (5 bases). CDR3 size: 15 residues. Deletions cut 0 bases from V and 0 bases from J, with 10 bases between. CDR1 is SGDLS, CDR2 YYNGEE, per germline.

The rearrangement links TRBV7-3 to TRBJ2-3; 13 positions agree with TRBD2. Germline trimming cut 5 bases from V and 2 bases from J; bases unmatched to any gene: 4. This CDR3 spans 16 amino acids. Per germline, CDR1 SGHTA and CDR2 FQGTGA. The CDR3 region has the DNA TGTGCCAGCAGCCCAGGACTAGCGGGGGTCACAGATACGCAGTATTTT. Translation: CASSPGLAGVTDTQYF.

The rearrangement uses TRBV11-2 and TRBJ1-3; the D is unclear. CDR1 SGHAT and CDR2 FQNNGV come from the germline V gene. CDR3 length: 15 amino acids. V was pared by 5 bases and J by 0 bases, with 11 bases between. The CDR3 sequence: CASSPVRNSGNTIYF. DNA of the CDR3: TGTGCCAGCAGCCCCGTCAGGAACTCTGGAAACACCATATATTTT.

V usage is TRBV27 and J usage is TRBJ2-7, with 8 bases matching TRBD2. The CDR3 is made up of 17 amino acids. Germline V gene data show CDR1 as MNHEY and CDR2 as SMNVEV (reference sequence). Trimming took 5 bases from V and 3 from J; bases not matched to a gene: 15. As DNA, the CDR3 is TGTGCCAGCAGTCCCTACAAGAGACCGGGACTAGACTACGAGCAGTACTTC. Translating it yields CASSPYKRPGLDYEQYF.

The chain links TRBV5-1 to TRBJ2-1, with D perhaps matching TRBD2 (5 bases). Trimming cost V 0 bases and J 4 bases, with 5 bases left between them. Germline-derived CDR1 and CDR2 are SGHRS and YFSETQ. CDR3 length equals 13 residues. CDR3 coding DNA: TGCGCCAGCAGCTTGGGCGGGTACAATGAGCAGTTCTTC. It encodes CASSLGGYNEQFF. The full variable domain, its missing parts supplied by reference TRBV5-1 and TRBJ2-1, is KAGVTQTPRYLIKTRGQQVTLSCSPISGHRSVSWYQQTPGQGLQFLFEYFSETQRNKGNFPGRFSGRQFSNSRSEMNVSTLELGDSALYLCASSLGGYNEQFFGPGTRLTVL.

V is TRBV6-4 and J is TRBJ2-3; tentative D call: TRBD2 (6 bases). Trimming removed 5 bases at V and 4 bases at J, with 13 bases between. Germline V CDR1 and CDR2: MRHNA, SNTAGT. The CDR3 spans 14 residues. Here the CDR3 DNA reads TGTGCCAGCAGTTCGGGCGGCGGGGCAGATACGCAGTATTTT. Protein: CASSSGGGADTQYF.

This sequence joins TRBV7-2 and TRBJ2-5; D is possibly TRBD1 (7 bases). Germline CDR1 reads SGHTA; CDR2 reads FQGNSA. The CDR3 is 13 residues long. The V and J ends lost 6 bases and 2 bases respectively, with 10 bases between them. CDR3 sequence: CASRRDRQETQYF. The CDR3 DNA is TGTGCCAGCAGGCGGGACAGACAAGAGACCCAGTACTTC. The full variable domain, its missing parts supplied by reference TRBV7-2 and TRBJ2-5, is GAGVSQSPSNKVTEKGKDVELRCDPISGHTALYWYRQSLGQGLEFLIYFQGNSAPDKSGLPSDRFSAERTGGSVSTLTIQRTQQEDSAVYLCASRRDRQETQYFGPGTRLLVL.

J is TRBJ2-1 and V is TRBV11-3, with a tentative D call TRBD1 (5 bases). Trimming left V 3 bases short and J 5 bases short, with 11 bases between. This CDR3 comprises 14 residues. CDR1 and CDR2 (germline): SGHNT, YENEEA. The CDR3, as DNA: TGTGCCAGCAGCTTCGGAGACAGCCACAATGAGCAGTTCTTC. It specifies CASSFGDSHNEQFF.

This clone came up a few times. The chain carries TRBV7-2 and TRBJ2-5; D is uncertain. Trimming removed 5 bases from V and 2 bases from J, with 15 bases in between. The CDR3 runs 15 residues. Germline V CDR1 and CDR2: SGHTA, FQGNSA. CDR3 bases: TGTGCCAGCAGCACCCTACAGTTGTCACAAGAGACCCAGTACTTC. Its protein product is CASSTLQLSQETQYF.